These 17 T cell receptor beta chains share one sample of origin, sequenced in a study of T cells in localized non-small cell lung cancer. Clones were sequenced by immunoSEQ multiplex PCR, and TCRdb holds only the in-frame ones, with some missing. The sample includes more than 20,000 clones, 87% of them seen just once. This specimen consisted of peripheral blood, obtained before any cancer treatment. The receptor set was obtained from a male donor older than 55 with stage I squamous cell lung carcinoma.

This sequence joins TRBV7-9 and TRBJ1-1; TRBD1 is a possible D gene (5 bases). This CDR3 is 15 amino acids long. The germline CDR1 and CDR2 sequences are SEHNR and FQNEAQ (reference sequence). The V end lost 3 bases, the J end lost 0 bases, and 11 bases lay between the germline ends. The CDR3 spells CASSFVQAMNTEAFF. The CDR3 nucleotides are TGTGCCAGCAGCTTCGTACAGGCCATGAACACTGAAGCTTTCTTT.

The chain is built from TRBV10-2 and TRBJ1-1; D possibly corresponds to TRBD1 (5 bases). The CDR3 length is 15 residues. Trimming took 1 base from V and 3 from J, leaving 12 bases between them. CDR1 is WSHSY, CDR2 SAAADI, per germline. The CDR3 is CASSEFGHFDTEAFF. The CDR3 DNA sequence: TGCGCCAGCAGTGAGTTCGGACATTTTGACACTGAAGCTTTCTTT.

The chain joins TRBV15 to TRBJ2-7; 7 nucleotides match TRBD1. Germline V gene sequence: CDR1 LNHNV, CDR2 YYDKDF (reference sequence). The CDR3 totals 13 residues. With 4 bases clipped from V and 3 bases from J, the junction kept 3 bases outside the gene matches. CDR3 amino acids: CATSTNRGYEQYF. The CDR3 DNA is TGTGCCACCAGCACCAACAGGGGCTACGAGCAGTACTTC.

The rearrangement uses TRBV19 and TRBJ1-1; possibly TRBD1 for D (6 bases). This CDR3 is built from 15 residues. V lost 7 bases and J 1 base, leaving 16 bases between the germline ends. Germline V gene lookup returns CDR1 LNHDA and CDR2 SQIVND (reference sequence). The CDR3 protein is CASTLGGMGNTEAFF. CDR3 DNA sequence: TGTGCCAGTACCCTAGGGGGTATGGGGAACACTGAAGCTTTCTTT.

The CDR3 loop is CASTSPSRGPYEQYF. For the CDR3, the DNA is TGTGCCAGCACTTCCCCAAGCAGGGGTCCCTACGAGCAGTACTTC. V and J are TRBV28 and TRBJ2-7, with D possibly matching TRBD1 (6 bases). CDR1 is MDHEN, CDR2 SYDVKM, per germline. V was trimmed by 7 bases and J by 2 bases, leaving 18 bases between them. The CDR3 totals 15 residues. The whole variable domain, filled in from reference TRBV28 and TRBJ2-7, reads DVKVTQSSRYLVKRTGEKVFLECVQDMDHENMFWYRQDPGLGLRLIYFSYDVKMKEKGDIPEGYSVSREKKERFSLILESASTNQTSMYLCASTSPSRGPYEQYFGPGTRLTVT.

The rearrangement links TRBV29-1 to TRBJ1-2, with a weak D call TRBD1 (5 bases). V lost 3 bases, J lost 8 bases, and 10 bases lay in between. The CDR3 sequence is 11 residues long. Germline CDR1 is SQVTM and CDR2 is ANQGSEA. The CDR3 DNA reads as TGCAGCGTTGAGGCAGGGCGAGGCTACACCTTC. Translated: CSVEAGRGYTF.

The chain recombines TRBV5-1 with TRBJ2-6; 11 nucleotides line up with TRBD2. J was trimmed by 0 bases and V by 4 bases; bases with no gene match: 3. The length of the CDR3 is 17 residues. Germline values: CDR1 SGHRS, CDR2 YFSETQ. The CDR3 DNA sequence: TGCGCCAGCAGCGGGACTAGCGGTTTCTCTGGGGCCAACGTCCTGACTTTC. It codes for CASSGTSGFSGANVLTF.

The rearrangement links TRBV4-1 to TRBJ2-3; no firm D call. The CDR3 has 14 residues. In germline, CDR1 is MGHRA, CDR2 YSYEKL. Trimming shortened V by 1 base and J by 2 bases, and 7 bases separated the two germline ends. The CDR3 loop reads CASSQGSNTDTQYF. The CDR3, as DNA: TGCGCCAGCAGCCAAGGAAGTAACACAGATACGCAGTATTTT.

The chain has TRBV5-1 and TRBJ2-7, with TRBD2 identical over 9 bases. The CDR3 is 14 residues long. Trimming at V came to 0 bases and at J to 5 bases, leaving 3 bases not matched to a gene. Germline CDR1 is SGHRS and CDR2 is YFSETQ. DNA for the CDR3: TGCGCCAGCAGCTTGGATAGCGGGAGAGACGAGCAGTACTTC. It yields the protein CASSLDSGRDEQYF. Drawing the rest from reference TRBV5-1 and TRBJ2-7, the complete variable domain is KAGVTQTPRYLIKTRGQQVTLSCSPISGHRSVSWYQQTPGQGLQFLFEYFSETQRNKGNFPGRFSGRQFSNSRSEMNVSTLELGDSALYLCASSLDSGRDEQYFGPGTRLTVT.

The rearrangement links TRBV5-4 to TRBJ1-4; a possible D gene is TRBD1 (6 bases). CDR1 and CDR2 from the germline V gene are SGHNT and YYREEE (reference sequence). The CDR3 has 15 amino acids. V lost 4 bases to trimming and J lost 5 bases, with 15 bases between them. In nucleotides, the CDR3 is TGTGCCAGCAGCAACAACGGGGGCCGGAATGAAAAACTGTTTTTT. Its translation: CASSNNGGRNEKLFF.

The chain is built from TRBV5-1 and TRBJ2-7; TRBD1 agrees at 8 bases. Trimming cost V 0 bases and J 4 bases; bases outside gene matches: 18. CDR1 is SGHRS, CDR2 YFSETQ, per germline. The CDR3 spans 19 residues. The CDR3 is CASSLARGQGLSPPYEQYF. The CDR3, as DNA: TGCGCCAGCAGCTTGGCCAGAGGACAGGGACTTTCTCCCCCTTACGAGCAGTACTTC. Combining the CDR3 with reference TRBV5-1 and TRBJ2-7 gives the whole variable domain KAGVTQTPRYLIKTRGQQVTLSCSPISGHRSVSWYQQTPGQGLQFLFEYFSETQRNKGNFPGRFSGRQFSNSRSEMNVSTLELGDSALYLCASSLARGQGLSPPYEQYFGPGTRLTVT.

This clone was seen only once. This chain joins TRBV7-2 and TRBJ2-5; 8 bases align to TRBD1. Trimming at V came to 5 bases and at J to 2 bases, leaving 10 bases not matched to a gene. The CDR3 consists of 16 residues. Germline loops: CDR1 SGHTA, CDR2 FQGNSA. The CDR3 spells CASSPRPRQGQETQYF. In DNA form, the CDR3 reads TGTGCCAGCAGCCCGCGCCCCCGACAGGGGCAAGAGACCCAGTACTTC.

The chain links TRBV2 to TRBJ2-2, with 11 bases lining up with TRBD2. The CDR3 sequence is 16 residues long. The germline V gene encodes CDR1 SNHLY and CDR2 FYNNEI. Trimming at V came to 6 bases and at J to 2 bases, leaving 5 bases not matched to a gene. CDR3 nucleotides: TGTGCCAGCAGACGACTAGCGGGGATTAACACCGGGGAGCTGTTTTTT. This codes for CASRRLAGINTGELFF.

This clone has a single count. V gene TRBV11-2 combines with J gene TRBJ2-1, with TRBD2 matching over 12 bases. This CDR3 is 18 amino acids long. Trimming removed 5 bases from V and 0 bases from J; junction bases left unmatched: 8. Germline V lookup: CDR1 SGHAT, CDR2 FQNNGV. CDR3: CASSMTSGRISSYNEQFF. The CDR3 nucleotides are TGTGCCAGCAGCATGACTAGCGGGAGAATTTCCTCCTACAATGAGCAGTTCTTC.

V usage is TRBV4-3 and J usage is TRBJ2-7; 7 nucleotides match TRBD1. CDR1 and CDR2 from the germline V gene are LGHNA and YSLEER. V lost 2 bases to trimming and J lost 1 base; unmatched junction nucleotides: 5. This CDR3 is 15 amino acids long. The CDR3 reads CASSQQTGHSYEQYF. The CDR3 bases are TGCGCCAGCAGCCAACAGACAGGGCATTCCTACGAGCAGTACTTC.

Only a few counts were recorded for this clone. The chain carries TRBV19 and TRBJ1-5, with 9 bases lining up with TRBD1. The ends lost 4 bases at V and 6 bases at J; junction bases unmatched: 4. The germline V gene encodes CDR1 LNHDA and CDR2 SQIVND (reference sequence). The CDR3 length is 14 residues. As DNA, the CDR3 is TGTGCCAGTAGTAACAGGGGGCAGGGTCAGCCCCAGCATTTT. Protein sequence: CASSNRGQGQPQHF.

V gene TRBV25-1 combines with J gene TRBJ2-3; the match to TRBD2 covers 7 bases. Germline V lookup: CDR1 MGHDK, CDR2 SYGVNS. The CDR3 spans 15 residues. The J segment lost 3 bases and the V segment lost 7 bases, leaving 10 bases of the junction unmatched. CDR3 sequence (DNA): TGTGCCAGCACCAAGGCGGGAGAAGGGACAGATACGCAGTATTTT. Translation gives CASTKAGEGTDTQYF.